A single sample is the source of the 26 T cell receptor beta chains below, sequenced in a study of early T cells in non-severe SARS-CoV-2 infection. A single record per CDR3 protein comes from TCRdb applying MiXCR to the 5' RACE reads. The data hold 20,000 to 25,000 distinct CDR3 sequences, with roughly 4% observed a single time. Specimen: whole blood. These receptors came from an adult who was a healthcare worker with PCR-confirmed SARS-CoV-2 infection or an uninfected control (not recorded which).

At least ten counts were recorded for this clonotype. The V gene is TRBV3-1, the J gene TRBJ2-7; possible D gene TRBD1, 6 bases. Germline assignment: CDR1 LGHDT and CDR2 YNNKEL (reference sequence). The CDR3 contains 13 residues. Trimming stripped 5 bases from V and 4 bases from J, with 12 bases between. The CDR3 loop is CASSYRESYEQYF. CDR3 DNA sequence: TGTGCCAGCAGCTACAGGGAATCGTACGAGCAGTACTTC.

This clonotype appeared many times. The chain has TRBV11-2 and TRBJ2-2; D unresolved. CDR1 and CDR2 from the germline V gene are SGHAT and FQNNGV. CDR3 length: 14 residues. V gave up 3 bases and J gave up 2 bases, with 7 bases separating them. The CDR3, as DNA: TGTGCCAGCAGCTTCGGGCCTAACACCGGGGAGCTGTTTTTT. Translated, it gives CASSFGPNTGELFF.

At least ten counts were recorded for this clonotype. The V and J genes are TRBV18 and TRBJ1-1; 9 bases are shared with TRBD1. The trim removed 5 bases at V and 4 bases at J, leaving 11 bases unmatched. The CDR3 extends over 16 amino acids. Per germline, CDR1 KGHSH and CDR2 LQKENI. CDR3 region: CASSSSQGALGTEAFF. CDR3 coding DNA: TGTGCCAGCTCATCCTCACAGGGGGCACTGGGCACTGAAGCTTTCTTT.

This clonotype occurred a few times. For the CDR3, the DNA is TGCAGCGCATACACGGGGGATGAAAAACTGTTTTTT. Translated, it gives CSAYTGDEKLFF. The chain is built from TRBV29-1 and TRBJ1-4; a weak D match, TRBD1 (5 bases). The CDR3 has 12 amino acids. Deletions cut 7 bases from V and 6 bases from J, with 12 bases between. The germline V gene encodes CDR1 SQVTM and CDR2 ANQGSEA. The variable domain in full, completed from reference TRBV29-1 and TRBJ1-4, reads SAVISQKPSRDICQRGTSLTIQCQVDSQVTMMFWYRQQPGQSLTLIATANQGSEATYESGFVIDKFPISRPNLTFSTLTVSNMSPEDSSIYLCSAYTGDEKLFFGSGTQLSVL.

This clonotype was observed many times. V gene TRBV29-1 combines with J gene TRBJ1-1; D is uncertain. This CDR3 spans 13 amino acids. Germline V lookup: CDR1 SQVTM, CDR2 ANQGSEA. Trimming stripped 3 bases from V and 0 bases from J, with 8 bases between. CDR3 region: CSVDPNLNTEAFF. The DNA for the CDR3 is TGCAGCGTTGATCCGAATTTGAACACTGAAGCTTTCTTT. The whole variable domain, filled in from reference TRBV29-1 and TRBJ1-1, reads SAVISQKPSRDICQRGTSLTIQCQVDSQVTMMFWYRQQPGQSLTLIATANQGSEATYESGFVIDKFPISRPNLTFSTLTVSNMSPEDSSIYLCSVDPNLNTEAFFGQGTRLTVV.

This clonotype was picked up many times. The gene calls are TRBV6-1 and TRBJ2-3; D perhaps matches TRBD1 (6 bases). The CDR3 is 15 amino acids. Germline V CDR1 and CDR2: MNHNS, SASEGT. The V end was cut by 2 bases, the J end by 0 bases, with 9 bases between. CDR3 nucleotide sequence: TGTGCCAGCAGTGAATTGGGACACAGCACAGATACGCAGTATTTT. This codes for CASSELGHSTDTQYF.

By its share, this clonotype is medium-sized (0.01 to 0.1%). This sequence joins TRBV11-2 and TRBJ1-2; D might be TRBD1 (5 bases). Trimming pared 0 bases from V and 6 bases from J, leaving 17 bases between. The CDR3 has 16 residues. Germline V gene sequence: CDR1 SGHAT, CDR2 FQNNGV. The CDR3 spells CASSLDRRAGSHGYTF. CDR3 DNA: TGTGCCAGCAGCTTAGATCGGAGGGCAGGGAGTCATGGCTACACCTTC.

This clonotype was detected ten times or more. The chain joins TRBV10-1 to TRBJ1-1; D may be TRBD1 (5 bases). The CDR3 spans 14 residues. Germline CDR1 is WNHNN and CDR2 is SYGVQD (reference sequence). The germline V and J ends were trimmed by 0 bases and 1 base, with 6 bases remaining between them. CDR3 coding DNA: TGCGCCAGCAGTGAGTCGGGACCGAACACTGAAGCTTTCTTT. Its protein is CASSESGPNTEAFF.

This clonotype rates as medium-sized. This chain connects TRBV11-3 to TRBJ2-2; D uncertain. CDR1 is SGHNT, CDR2 YENEEA, per germline. The CDR3 spans 14 residues. V was trimmed by 2 bases and J by 4 bases, leaving 8 bases between them. The CDR3 bases are TGTGCCAGCAGCTTAAGGTGGGGCACCGGGGAGCTGTTTTTT. Translated: CASSLRWGTGELFF.

This clonotype has a count of ten or more. This chain links TRBV19 with TRBJ2-5, with no clear D. V was shortened by 8 bases and J by 5 bases, with 12 bases between the two germline ends. CDR3 length equals 12 residues. Germline CDR1 reads LNHDA; CDR2 reads SQIVND (reference sequence). CDR3 sequence (DNA): TGTGCCAGTGCGCAGAGTAGGGAGACCCAGTACTTC. It specifies CASAQSRETQYF.

This clonotype was detected many times. V usage is TRBV18 and J usage is TRBJ1-1; D is unclear. The V end lost 0 bases, the J end lost 2 bases, and 16 bases lay between the germline ends. CDR3 length: 17 residues. Germline V CDR1 and CDR2: KGHSH, LQKENI. CDR3 nucleotide sequence: TGTGCCAGCTCACCACCTGGATCCGCGCAGACCAACACTGAAGCTTTCTTT. It yields the protein CASSPPGSAQTNTEAFF.

This clonotype is categorized as medium-sized. This chain links TRBV12-3 or TRBV12-4 with TRBJ1-5; TRBD1 might be the D (6 bases). V shed 1 base and J shed 2 bases, with 9 bases lying between them. The CDR3 contains 15 residues. CDR3 sequence: CASSLGGAGNQPQHF. The CDR3 DNA follows: TGTGCCAGCAGTTTAGGGGGGGCCGGCAATCAGCCCCAGCATTTT.

This clonotype was observed many times. The CDR3 DNA reads as TGTGCCTGGAGTTCGGACAGGGGGTGGGAGCAGTACTTC. Translating it yields CAWSSDRGWEQYF. The chain employs TRBV30 and TRBJ2-7; TRBD1 aligns across 10 bases. Trimming cost V 2 bases and J 7 bases; bases outside gene matches: 5. The V gene's germline CDR1 is GTSNPN and CDR2 SVGIG (reference sequence). The length of the CDR3 is 13 residues.

This clonotype has just one count. A much bigger clone sits one base away, suggesting this may be a read error. The rearrangement joins TRBV5-1 to TRBJ2-1; possible D gene TRBD1, 5 bases. The CDR3 runs 13 residues. Germline V gene sequence: CDR1 SGHRS, CDR2 YFSETQ. CDR3 sequence reads: CTSSLDMWNEQFF. In nucleotides, the CDR3 is TGCACCAGCAGCTTGGACATGTGGAATGAGCAGTTCTTC.

There are a few counts of this clonotype. The V call is TRBV11-2, the J call TRBJ2-3; tentative D call: TRBD2 (5 bases). Germline values: CDR1 SGHAT, CDR2 FQNNGV. This CDR3 contains 15 residues. V lost 2 bases to trimming and J lost 1 base, with 10 bases between them. The CDR3 region has the DNA TGTGCCAGCAGCTTACCTCCCGGGGGCACAGATACGCAGTATTTT. It specifies CASSLPPGGTDTQYF.

This clonotype was observed at least ten times. The V call is TRBV6-2 or TRBV6-3, the J call TRBJ2-2; D might be TRBD1 (5 bases). This CDR3 contains 16 residues. Germline V gene lookup returns CDR1 MNHEY and CDR2 SVGEGT. Trimming shortened V by 6 bases and J by 7 bases, and 21 bases separated the two germline ends. The DNA for the CDR3 is TGTGCCAGCAGACAAGCTGGTCCAGGGCGAGACGGGGAGCTGTTTTTT. Its protein is CASRQAGPGRDGELFF.

Many counts were recorded for this clonotype. The chain couples TRBV10-1 to TRBJ1-2; D remains ambiguous. Germline V lookup: CDR1 WNHNN, CDR2 SYGVQD (reference sequence). Between the trimmed V and J ends, which lost 7 bases and 7 bases, there was a span of 13 bases. The CDR3 spans 12 residues. This chain's CDR3 is CASIDMAGGYTF. The CDR3 region has the DNA TGCGCCAGCATTGACATGGCAGGTGGCTACACCTTC.

Sample share makes this clonotype medium-sized. The chain joins TRBV18 to TRBJ1-4; the D is unclear. Germline lookup yields CDR1 KGHSH and CDR2 LQKENI. The CDR3 consists of 14 residues. V lost 6 bases, J lost 6 bases, and 14 bases lay in between. The CDR3 loop reads CASSPGSIDEKLFF. CDR3 coding DNA: TGTGCCAGCTCCCCCGGGTCCATCGATGAAAAACTGTTTTTT.

This clonotype occurred many times. J is TRBJ2-3 and V is TRBV3-1; TRBD2 agrees at 7 bases. With V trimmed by 0 bases and J by 4 bases, 7 bases remained unmatched. This CDR3 contains 16 residues. CDR1 and CDR2 from the germline V gene are LGHDT and YNNKEL (reference sequence). The CDR3 loop is CASSQDGRGGSDTQYF. CDR3 DNA: TGTGCCAGCAGCCAAGATGGGAGGGGAGGATCAGATACGCAGTATTTT.

This clonotype was detected a few times. The chain combines TRBV6-1 with TRBJ2-7; TRBD1 might be the D (6 bases). The CDR3 totals 13 residues. Trimming took 5 bases from V and 5 from J, leaving 13 bases between them. Germline assignment: CDR1 MNHNS and CDR2 SASEGT. The CDR3 sequence: CASSRQVLDEQYF. CDR3 nucleotide sequence: TGTGCCAGCAGTCGACAGGTCCTAGACGAGCAGTACTTC.

In this sample, this clonotype turned up many times. The chain carries TRBV20-1 and TRBJ2-3; 10 nucleotides line up with TRBD1. In germline, CDR1 is DFQATT, CDR2 SNEGSKA (reference sequence). The CDR3 is made up of 13 amino acids. The junction had 5 bases not matched to a gene; V was cut back by 5 bases and J by 6 bases. The CDR3 region has the DNA TGCAGTGCTTTCGGACAGGGGGGGGATACGCAGTATTTT. Protein product: CSAFGQGGDTQYF.

There are a few counts of this clonotype. This sequence joins TRBV4-3 and TRBJ2-1; no clear D gene. CDR3 size: 14 residues. The V end lost 0 bases, the J end lost 5 bases, and 8 bases lay between the germline ends. The germline gives CDR1 LGHNA, CDR2 YSLEER. The CDR3 sequence is CASSQDQRDNEQFF. Here the CDR3 DNA reads TGCGCCAGCAGCCAAGACCAGCGCGACAATGAGCAGTTCTTC.

This clonotype was seen many times. J is TRBJ1-1 and V is TRBV6-5; D uncertain. The V end was cut by 0 bases, the J end by 7 bases, with 9 bases between. This CDR3 has 13 residues. Germline CDR1 MNHEY, CDR2 SVGAGI. CDR3 DNA: TGTGCCAGCAGTTACTCGGGGATTAATGAAGCTTTCTTT. This codes for CASSYSGINEAFF.

This clonotype counts as medium-sized. The chain links TRBV6-6 to TRBJ1-1; D is uncertain. CDR3 length equals 15 residues. Germline CDR1 reads MNHNY; CDR2 reads SVGAGI (reference sequence). V was shortened by 0 bases and J by 5 bases, with 13 bases between the two germline ends. CDR3 sequence reads: CASSYSTGDVTEAFF. CDR3 nucleotides: TGTGCCAGCAGTTACTCGACCGGGGATGTGACTGAAGCTTTCTTT.

This clonotype was recorded at least ten times. V and J are TRBV7-3 and TRBJ2-1; 9 nucleotides match TRBD2. V shed 0 bases and J 10 bases; nucleotides not matched to a gene: 7. The CDR3 consists of 15 residues. Germline V gives CDR1 SGHTA, CDR2 FQGTGA. In nucleotides, the CDR3 is TGTGCCAGCAGCTTAACCCCCTCTAGCGGGGCAGAGCAGTTCTTC. Its protein is CASSLTPSSGAEQFF. Looking up the rest from reference TRBV7-3 and TRBJ2-1 gives the full variable domain: GAGVSQTPSNKVTEKGKYVELRCDPISGHTALYWYRQSLGQGPEFLIYFQGTGAADDSGLPNDRFFAVRPEGSVSTLKIQRTERGDSAVYLCASSLTPSSGAEQFFGPGTRLTVL.

Relative to its sample, this clonotype is medium-sized (0.01 to 0.1%). The gene calls are TRBV28 and TRBJ1-6; 8 bases match TRBD1. The CDR3 spans 20 residues. Trimming removed 6 bases from V and 0 bases from J; junction bases left unmatched: 16. CDR1 and CDR2 from the germline V gene are MDHEN and SYDVKM. The CDR3 sequence: CASSRTGTGSYSSYNSPLHF. As DNA, the CDR3 is TGTGCCAGCAGCCGTACAGGGACAGGATCCTATAGCTCCTATAATTCACCCCTCCACTTT.